This T cell receptor (beta chain) comes out of a study of cytomegalovirus exposure and HLA in healthy donors. General study points: Available immune exposure information was restricted to CMV serostatus only.

With regard to this clone: Its antigen is unidentified.

This CDR3 has 14 residues. Trimming took off 5 bases at V and 3 bases at J, with 13 bases between the two ends. Germline values: CDR1 MGHDK, CDR2 SYGVNS. The primer mix had 60 Vbeta and 13 Jbeta primers. The protocol was immunoSEQ multiplex PCR, while the TCRdb copy is restricted to in-frame clones and leaves out a portion. The data show roughly 120,000 clones, roughly 80% seen once. The J gene is TRBJ2-5, the V gene TRBV25-1; TRBD2 is a possible D gene (5 bases). Source material: PBMCs. The source is a woman aged 25 to 39 in good health and CMV-seropositive. This CDR3 reads CASSRLSGEETQYF. DNA for the CDR3: TGTGCCAGCAGTCGGCTGTCCGGGGAAGAGACCCAGTACTTC.